In its sample, the clone carrying this TCR beta chain was seen a few times. Its antigen is undetermined. Every donor gave about 9 milliliters of peripheral blood. This entry belongs to a study of blood T cells in healthy people across ages. In the study overall: Using template switching, researchers captured about one barcoded beta molecule for each two T cells. General study findings and limits: With donor CMV status unknown, expanded clonotype changes were possibly confounded.

A sample-barcoded 5' primer and a J-beta primer mix were used in a second PCR of about 7 to 12 cycles. TCRdb itself ran the 5' RACE reads through MiXCR, one entry per CDR3 protein. The table records 1.5 million to 2 million distinct CDR3 sequences, approximately 40% of them present only once. The CDR3 sequence is 16 residues long. Germline V gives CDR1 SGDLS, CDR2 YYNGEE. Sequenced sample: blood. The sequence was obtained from a human donor in good health. V is TRBV9 and J is TRBJ2-4; tentatively, D is TRBD1 or TRBD2 (5 bases each). The J call may not be correct, given that the DNA end is closer to TRBJ2-5. This chain's CDR3 is CASSVSGGGNQETQYF. The DNA of the CDR3 is TGTGCCAGCAGCGTCTCCGGTGGGGGAAACCAAGAGACCCAGTACTTC.